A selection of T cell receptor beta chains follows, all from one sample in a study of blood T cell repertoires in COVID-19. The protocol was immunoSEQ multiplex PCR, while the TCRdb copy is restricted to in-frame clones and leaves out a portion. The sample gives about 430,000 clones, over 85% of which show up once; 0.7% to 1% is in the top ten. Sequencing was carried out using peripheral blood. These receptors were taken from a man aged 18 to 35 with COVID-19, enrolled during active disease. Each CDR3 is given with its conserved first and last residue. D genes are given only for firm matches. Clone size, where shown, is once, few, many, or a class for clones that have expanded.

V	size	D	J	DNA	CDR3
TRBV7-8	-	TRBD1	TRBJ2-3	TGTGCCAGCAGTGCATCCGGGACAGGGAGGTCAGATACGCAGTATTTT	CASSASGTGRSDTQYF
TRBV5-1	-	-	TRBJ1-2	TGCGCCAGCAGTTTTGGACAGTCGGGTCGCCTCTATGGCTACACCTTC	CASSFGQSGRLYGYTF
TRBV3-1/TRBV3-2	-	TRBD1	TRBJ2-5	TGTGCCAGCAGCCAAGGTTACAGGGGTGAGACCCAGTACTTC	CASSQGYRGETQYF
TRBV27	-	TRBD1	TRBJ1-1	TGTGCCAGCAGTCCACGACAGGGGAGGGACACTGAAGCTTTCTTT	CASSPRQGRDTEAFF
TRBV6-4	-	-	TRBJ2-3	TGTGCCAGCACTGGACAGAGCACAGATACGCAGTATTTT	CASTGQSTDTQYF
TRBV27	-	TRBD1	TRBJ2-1	TGTGCCAGCAGTCCGGACAGGGGGGGGTACAATGAGCAGTTCTTC	CASSPDRGGYNEQFF
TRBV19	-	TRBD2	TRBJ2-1	TGTGCCAGTAGTATAGCGTCCCTAGCGGGGGGATACAATGAGCAGTTCTTC	CASSIASLAGGYNEQFF
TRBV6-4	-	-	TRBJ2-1	TGTGCCAGCAGTGACGAGGGCAGCTCCTACAATGAGCAGTTCTTC	CASSDEGSSYNEQFF
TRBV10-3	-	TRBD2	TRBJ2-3	TGTGCCATCAGTGAGTCGGTCAGCGGGGAAAGCACAGATACGCAGTATTTT	CAISESVSGESTDTQYF
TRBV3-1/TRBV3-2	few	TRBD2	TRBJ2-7	TGTGCCAGCAGCCCCCCCCGCGAGCGGGGCGACTACGAGCAGTACTTC	CASSPPRERGDYEQYF
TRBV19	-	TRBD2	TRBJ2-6	TGTGCCACCTCTCCAGGACTAGAGGCCAACGTCCTGACTTTC	CATSPGLEANVLTF
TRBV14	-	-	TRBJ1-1	TGTGCCAGCAGCCCGGGGGCGGGAGTGCGACGAGCTTTCTTT	CASSPGAGVRRAFF
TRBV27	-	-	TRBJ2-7	TGTGCCAGCAGGCAAGACAGAACCTACGAGCAGTACTTC	CASRQDRTYEQYF
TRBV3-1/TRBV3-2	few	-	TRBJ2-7	TGTGCCAGCAGCCAAGTTACTAGCCCCTACGAGCAGTACTTC	CASSQVTSPYEQYF
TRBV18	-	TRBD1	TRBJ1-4	TGTGCCAGCTCACCAAAAACCGGGACAGTTAATGAAAAACTGTTTTTT	CASSPKTGTVNEKLFF